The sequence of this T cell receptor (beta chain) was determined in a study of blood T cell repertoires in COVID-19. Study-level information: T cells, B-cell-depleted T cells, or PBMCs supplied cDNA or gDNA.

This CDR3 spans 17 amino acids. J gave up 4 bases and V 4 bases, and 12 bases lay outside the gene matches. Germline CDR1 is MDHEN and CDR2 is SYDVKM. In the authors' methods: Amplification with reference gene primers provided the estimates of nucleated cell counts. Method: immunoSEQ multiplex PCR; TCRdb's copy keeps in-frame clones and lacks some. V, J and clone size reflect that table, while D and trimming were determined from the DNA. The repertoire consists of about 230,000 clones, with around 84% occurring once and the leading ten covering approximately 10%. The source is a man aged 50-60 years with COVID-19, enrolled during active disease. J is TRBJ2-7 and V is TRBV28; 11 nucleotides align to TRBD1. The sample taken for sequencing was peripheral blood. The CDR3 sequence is CASSSQHPGTGGYEQYF. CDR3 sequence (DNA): TGTGCCAGCAGTTCGCAACACCCCGGGACAGGGGGGTACGAGCAGTACTTC.